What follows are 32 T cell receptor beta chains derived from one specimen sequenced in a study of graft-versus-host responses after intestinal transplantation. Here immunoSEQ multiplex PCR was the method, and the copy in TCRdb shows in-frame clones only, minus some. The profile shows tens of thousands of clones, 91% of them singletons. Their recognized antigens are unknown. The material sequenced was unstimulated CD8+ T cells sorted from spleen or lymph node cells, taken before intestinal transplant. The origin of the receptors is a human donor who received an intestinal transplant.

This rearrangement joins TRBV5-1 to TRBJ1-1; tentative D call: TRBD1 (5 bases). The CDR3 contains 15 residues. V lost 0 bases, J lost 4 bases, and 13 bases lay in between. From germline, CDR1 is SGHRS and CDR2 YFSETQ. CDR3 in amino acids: CASSLAQEGGTEAFF. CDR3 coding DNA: TGCGCCAGCAGCTTGGCACAGGAGGGAGGCACTGAAGCTTTCTTT.

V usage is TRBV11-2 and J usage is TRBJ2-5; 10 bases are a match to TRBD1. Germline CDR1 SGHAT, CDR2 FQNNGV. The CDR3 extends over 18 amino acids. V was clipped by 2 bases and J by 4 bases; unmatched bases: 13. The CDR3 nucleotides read TGTGCCAGCAGCTTAAGTAACCGGGACAGGGGAGCCATAGAGACCCAGTACTTC. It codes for CASSLSNRDRGAIETQYF.

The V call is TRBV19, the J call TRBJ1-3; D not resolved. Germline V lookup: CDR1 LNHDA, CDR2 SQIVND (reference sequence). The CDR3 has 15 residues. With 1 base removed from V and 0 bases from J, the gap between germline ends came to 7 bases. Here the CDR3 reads CASSIAASSGNTIYF. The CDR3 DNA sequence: TGTGCCAGTAGTATAGCCGCCAGCTCTGGAAACACCATATATTTT.

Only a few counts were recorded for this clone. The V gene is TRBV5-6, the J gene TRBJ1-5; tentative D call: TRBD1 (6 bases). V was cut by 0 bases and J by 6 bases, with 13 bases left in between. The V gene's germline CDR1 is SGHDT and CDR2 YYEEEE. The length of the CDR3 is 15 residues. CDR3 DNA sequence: TGTGCCAGCAGCTTGGCAGCTCAGGGGAGTCAGCCCCAGCATTTT. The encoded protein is CASSLAAQGSQPQHF.

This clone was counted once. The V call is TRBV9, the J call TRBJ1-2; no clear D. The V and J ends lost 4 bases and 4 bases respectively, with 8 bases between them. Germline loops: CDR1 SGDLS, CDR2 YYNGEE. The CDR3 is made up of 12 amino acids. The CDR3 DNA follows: TGTGCCAGCAGCCGAACTATCTATGGCTACACCTTC. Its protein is CASSRTIYGYTF.

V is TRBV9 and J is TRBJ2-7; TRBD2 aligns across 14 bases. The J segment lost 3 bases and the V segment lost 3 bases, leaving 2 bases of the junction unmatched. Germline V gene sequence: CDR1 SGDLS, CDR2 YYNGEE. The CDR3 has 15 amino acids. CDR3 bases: TGTGCCAGCAGCGCTGGGACTAGCGGGAGCTACGAGCAGTACTTC. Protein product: CASSAGTSGSYEQYF. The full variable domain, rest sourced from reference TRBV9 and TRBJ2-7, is DSGVTQTPKHLITATGQRVTLRCSPRSGDLSVYWYQQSLDQGLQFLIQYYNGEERAKGNILERFSAQQFPDLHSELNLSSLELGDSALYFCASSAGTSGSYEQYFGPGTRLTVT.

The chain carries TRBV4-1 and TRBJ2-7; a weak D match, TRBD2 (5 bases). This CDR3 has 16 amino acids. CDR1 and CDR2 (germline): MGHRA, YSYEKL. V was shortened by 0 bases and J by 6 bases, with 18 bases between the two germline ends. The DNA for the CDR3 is TGCGCCAGCAGCCAAGACAGTGGGCTGGGAGAAAGCGAGCAGTACTTC. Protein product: CASSQDSGLGESEQYF.

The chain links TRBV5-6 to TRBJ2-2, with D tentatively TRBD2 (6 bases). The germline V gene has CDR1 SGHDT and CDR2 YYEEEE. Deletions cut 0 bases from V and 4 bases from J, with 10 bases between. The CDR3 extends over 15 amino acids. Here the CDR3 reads CASSLGEASTGELFF. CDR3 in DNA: TGTGCCAGCAGCTTGGGGGAGGCCTCCACCGGGGAGCTGTTTTTT.

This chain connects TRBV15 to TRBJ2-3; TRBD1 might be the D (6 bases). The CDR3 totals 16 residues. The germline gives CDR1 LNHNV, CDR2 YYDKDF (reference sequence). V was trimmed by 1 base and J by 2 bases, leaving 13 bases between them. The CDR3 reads CATSRANRVDTDTQYF. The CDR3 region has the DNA TGTGCCACCAGCAGAGCAAACAGGGTGGACACAGATACGCAGTATTTT.

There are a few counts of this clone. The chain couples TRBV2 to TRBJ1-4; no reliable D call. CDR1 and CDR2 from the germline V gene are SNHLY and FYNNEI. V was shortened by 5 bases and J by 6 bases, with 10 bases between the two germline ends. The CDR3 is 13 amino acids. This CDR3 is CASSQVLDEKLFF. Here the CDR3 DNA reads TGTGCCAGCAGTCAAGTATTAGATGAAAAACTGTTTTTT.

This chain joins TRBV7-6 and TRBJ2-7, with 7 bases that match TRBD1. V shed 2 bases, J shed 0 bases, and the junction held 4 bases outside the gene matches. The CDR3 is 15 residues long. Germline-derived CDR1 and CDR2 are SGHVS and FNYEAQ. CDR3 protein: CASSLWAGGSYEQYF. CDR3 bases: TGTGCCAGCAGCTTATGGGCAGGGGGCTCCTACGAGCAGTACTTC.

In nucleotides, the CDR3 is TGTGCCAGCAGCTTATATGAGACAAAGGACAACTACGAGCAGTACTTC. It yields the protein CASSLYETKDNYEQYF. The gene calls are TRBV7-2 and TRBJ2-7, with a weak D call TRBD1 (5 bases). V lost 2 bases to trimming and J lost 3 bases, with 17 bases between them. Germline lookup yields CDR1 SGHTA and CDR2 FQGNSA. The CDR3 covers 16 residues.

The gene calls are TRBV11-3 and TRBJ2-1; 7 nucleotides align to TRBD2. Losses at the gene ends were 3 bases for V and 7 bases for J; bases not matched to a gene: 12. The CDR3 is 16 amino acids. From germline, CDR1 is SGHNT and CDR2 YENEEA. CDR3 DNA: TGTGCCAGCAGCTTTCGAGCGGGGCCCGAGGGGAATGAGCAGTTCTTC. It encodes CASSFRAGPEGNEQFF.

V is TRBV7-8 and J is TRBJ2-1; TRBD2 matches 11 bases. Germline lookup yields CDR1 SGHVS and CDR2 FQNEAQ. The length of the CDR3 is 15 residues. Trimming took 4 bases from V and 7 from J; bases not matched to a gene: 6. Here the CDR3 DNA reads TGTGCCAGCAGCTACCTAGCGGGAGGTGGGAATGAGCAGTTCTTC. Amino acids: CASSYLAGGGNEQFF.

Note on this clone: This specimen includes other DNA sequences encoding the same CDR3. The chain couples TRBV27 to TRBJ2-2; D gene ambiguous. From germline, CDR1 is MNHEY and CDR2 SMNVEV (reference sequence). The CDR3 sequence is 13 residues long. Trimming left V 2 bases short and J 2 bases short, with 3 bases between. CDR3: CASSLLNTGELFF. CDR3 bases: TGTGCCAGCAGTTTACTTAACACCGGGGAGCTGTTTTTT.

CDR3 region: CATSRGGASGNTIYF. The CDR3 DNA reads TGTGCCACCAGCCGCGGGGGGGCCTCTGGAAACACCATATATTTT. The chain combines TRBV15 with TRBJ1-3; D is perhaps TRBD1 (6 bases). CDR3 length: 15 amino acids. V lost 5 bases, J lost 0 bases, and 11 bases lay in between. Germline V lookup: CDR1 LNHNV, CDR2 YYDKDF (reference sequence).

The CDR3 region has the DNA TGTGCCAGCAGCATCGGGACAGCCAGTGAGGACGAGCAGTACTTC. Its translation is CASSIGTASEDEQYF. V is TRBV7-9 and J is TRBJ2-7, with 7 positions matching TRBD1. V was pared by 5 bases and J by 5 bases, with 12 bases of the junction left unmatched. CDR1 SEHNR and CDR2 FQNEAQ come from the germline V gene (reference sequence). This CDR3 has 15 residues.

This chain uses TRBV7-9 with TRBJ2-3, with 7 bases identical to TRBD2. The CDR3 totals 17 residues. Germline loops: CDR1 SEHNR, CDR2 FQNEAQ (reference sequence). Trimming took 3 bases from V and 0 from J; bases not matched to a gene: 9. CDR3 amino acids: CASSFPPGTTSTDTQYF. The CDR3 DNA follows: TGTGCCAGCAGCTTTCCCCCCGGGACTACCAGCACAGATACGCAGTATTTT. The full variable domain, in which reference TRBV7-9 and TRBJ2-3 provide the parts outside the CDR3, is DTGVSQNPRHKITKRGQNVTFRCDPISEHNRLYWYRQTLGQGPEFLTYFQNEAQLEKSRLLSDRFSAERPKGSFSTLEIQRTEQGDSAMYLCASSFPPGTTSTDTQYFGPGTRLTVL.

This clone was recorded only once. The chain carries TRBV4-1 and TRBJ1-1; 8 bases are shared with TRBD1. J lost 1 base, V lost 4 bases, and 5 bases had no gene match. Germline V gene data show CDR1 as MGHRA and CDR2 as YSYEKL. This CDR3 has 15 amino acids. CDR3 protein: CASSPRQGTNTEAFF. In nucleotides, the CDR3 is TGCGCCAGCAGCCCCAGACAGGGGACGAACACTGAAGCTTTCTTT.

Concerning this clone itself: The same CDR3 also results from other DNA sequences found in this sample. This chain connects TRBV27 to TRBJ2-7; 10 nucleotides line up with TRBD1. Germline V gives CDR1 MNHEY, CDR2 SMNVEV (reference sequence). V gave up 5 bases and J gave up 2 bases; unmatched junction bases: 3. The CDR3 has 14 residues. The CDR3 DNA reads TGTGCCAGCAGTCTCGGGACAGGGGCCTACGAGCAGTACTTC. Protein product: CASSLGTGAYEQYF.

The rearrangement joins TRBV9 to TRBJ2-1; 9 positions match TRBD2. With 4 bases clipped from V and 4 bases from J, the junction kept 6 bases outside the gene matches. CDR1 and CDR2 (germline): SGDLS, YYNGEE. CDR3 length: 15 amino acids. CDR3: CASSPTAGGYNEQFF. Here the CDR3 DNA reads TGTGCCAGCAGCCCGACAGCGGGAGGTTACAATGAGCAGTTCTTC.

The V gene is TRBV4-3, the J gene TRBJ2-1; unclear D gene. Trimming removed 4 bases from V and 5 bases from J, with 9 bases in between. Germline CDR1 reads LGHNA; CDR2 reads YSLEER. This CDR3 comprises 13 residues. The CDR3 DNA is TGCGCCAGCAGCCCTGACTCGAACAATGAGCAGTTCTTC. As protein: CASSPDSNNEQFF.

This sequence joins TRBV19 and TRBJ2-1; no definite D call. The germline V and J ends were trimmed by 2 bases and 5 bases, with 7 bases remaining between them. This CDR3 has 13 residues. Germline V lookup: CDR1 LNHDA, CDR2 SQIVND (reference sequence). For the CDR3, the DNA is TGTGCCAGTAGTATAACGGTGGACAATGAGCAGTTCTTC. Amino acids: CASSITVDNEQFF. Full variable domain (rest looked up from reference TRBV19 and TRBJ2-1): DGGITQSPKYLFRKEGQNVTLSCEQNLNHDAMYWYRQDPGQGLRLIYYSQIVNDFQKGDIAEGYSVSREKKESFPLTVTSAQKNPTAFYLCASSITVDNEQFFGPGTRLTVL.

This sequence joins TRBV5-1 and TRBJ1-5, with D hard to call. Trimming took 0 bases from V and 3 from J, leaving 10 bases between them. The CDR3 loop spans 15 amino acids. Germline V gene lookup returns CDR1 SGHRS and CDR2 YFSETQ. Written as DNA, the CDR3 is TGCGCCAGCAGCTTGGACCCCGGGGACAATCAGCCCCAGCATTTT. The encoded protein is CASSLDPGDNQPQHF.

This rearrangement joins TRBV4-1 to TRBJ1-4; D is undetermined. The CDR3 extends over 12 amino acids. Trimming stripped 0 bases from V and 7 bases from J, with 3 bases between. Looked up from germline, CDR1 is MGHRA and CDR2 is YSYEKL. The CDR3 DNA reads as TGCGCCAGCAGCCAAGAAGCTGAAAAACTGTTTTTT. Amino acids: CASSQEAEKLFF.

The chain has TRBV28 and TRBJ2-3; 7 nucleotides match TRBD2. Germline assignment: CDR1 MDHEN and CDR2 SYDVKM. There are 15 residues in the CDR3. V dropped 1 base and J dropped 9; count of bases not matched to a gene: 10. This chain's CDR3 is CASSLFSPQRDTQYF. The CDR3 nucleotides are TGTGCCAGCAGTTTATTTTCCCCCCAGCGGGACACGCAGTATTTT.

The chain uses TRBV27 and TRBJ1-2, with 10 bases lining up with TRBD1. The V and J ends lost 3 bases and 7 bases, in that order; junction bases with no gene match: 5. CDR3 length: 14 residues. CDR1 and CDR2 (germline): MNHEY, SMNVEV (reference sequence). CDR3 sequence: CASSLGDRGSGYTF. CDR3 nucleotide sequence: TGTGCCAGCAGTTTGGGGGACAGGGGCAGTGGCTACACCTTC.

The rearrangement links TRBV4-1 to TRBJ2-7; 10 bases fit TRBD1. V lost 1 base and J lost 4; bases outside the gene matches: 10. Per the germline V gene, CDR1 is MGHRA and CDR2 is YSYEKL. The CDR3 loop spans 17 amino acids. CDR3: CASSQVVSSGQGYEQYF. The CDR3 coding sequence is TGCGCCAGCAGCCAAGTTGTTTCCTCGGGACAGGGGTACGAGCAGTACTTC.

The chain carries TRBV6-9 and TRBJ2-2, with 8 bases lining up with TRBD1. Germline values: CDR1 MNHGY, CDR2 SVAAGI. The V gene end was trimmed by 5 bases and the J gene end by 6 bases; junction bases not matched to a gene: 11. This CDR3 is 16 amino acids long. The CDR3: CASSPSGGLNPGELFF. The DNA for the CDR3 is TGTGCCAGCAGTCCCTCAGGGGGCCTGAATCCCGGGGAGCTGTTTTTT.

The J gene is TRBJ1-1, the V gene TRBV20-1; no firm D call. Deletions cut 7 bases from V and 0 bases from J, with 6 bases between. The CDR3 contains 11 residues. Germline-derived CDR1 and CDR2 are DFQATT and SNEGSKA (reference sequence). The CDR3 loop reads CSVVMNTEAFF. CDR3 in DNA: TGCAGTGTAGTGATGAACACTGAAGCTTTCTTT.

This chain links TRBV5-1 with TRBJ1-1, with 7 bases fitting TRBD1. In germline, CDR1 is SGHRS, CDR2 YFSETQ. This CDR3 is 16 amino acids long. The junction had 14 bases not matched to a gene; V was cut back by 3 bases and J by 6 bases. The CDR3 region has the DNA TGCGCCAGCAGCTACCCAGGGGGGAGTCCTAACTCTGAAGCTTTCTTT. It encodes CASSYPGGSPNSEAFF.

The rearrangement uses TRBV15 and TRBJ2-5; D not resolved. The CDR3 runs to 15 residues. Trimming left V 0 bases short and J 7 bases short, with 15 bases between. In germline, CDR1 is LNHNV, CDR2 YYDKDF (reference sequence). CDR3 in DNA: TGTGCCACCAGCAGAGATTTTCGGGTGGATTTGACCCAGTACTTC. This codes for CATSRDFRVDLTQYF. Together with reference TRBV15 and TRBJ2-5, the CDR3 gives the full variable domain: DAMVIQNPRYQVTQFGKPVTLSCSQTLNHNVMYWYQQKSSQAPKLLFHYYDKDFNNEADTPDNFQSRRPNTSFCFLDIRSPGLGDTAMYLCATSRDFRVDLTQYFGPGTRLLVL.